This TCR beta chain came from a study of control samples from healthy donors and cancer patients. Profiling relied on immunoSEQ multiplex PCR, and the TCRdb table lists in-frame clones only, not all of them. The sample lists 130,000 or so clones; roughly 90% were seen once. CDR1 is SGHAT and CDR2 is FQNNGV in the germline V gene. CDR3 length equals 15 residues. With V trimmed by 3 bases and J by 4 bases, 7 bases remained unmatched. The source is a man aged 50 to 59 with head and neck cancer. V is TRBV11-2 and J is TRBJ2-3; 7 positions agree with TRBD2. Sequencing was performed on PBMCs. The CDR3 is CASSFEGGPADTQYF. DNA for the CDR3: TGTGCCAGCAGCTTCGAGGGAGGGCCCGCAGATACGCAGTATTTT.